These T cell receptor beta chains were read from a single sample in a study of cytomegalovirus exposure and HLA in healthy donors. Sequenced by immunoSEQ multiplex PCR; TCRdb stores in-frame clones only, minus some. This sample carries 110,000 or so clones, around nine tenths of them seen once, and the ten largest clones take about 2.1%. The sample taken for sequencing was PBMCs. The receptors were sampled from a woman aged 18-30 years in good health and CMV-seronegative. CDR3s leave out the opening cysteine and the closing phenylalanine or tryptophan. A D gene is named only where the DNA matches it firmly.

13	TRBJ2-7	TRBD1	TRBV28	ASKPAGTGGYEQY
12	TRBJ2-1	TRBD2	TRBV4-1	ASSHGGSYNEQF
13	TRBJ1-5	.	TRBV5-1	ASSLAGEGHQPQH
11	TRBJ1-3	.	TRBV11-2	ASSLGQGNTIY
13	TRBJ1-2	TRBD1	TRBV18	ASLAGGASYYGYT
12	TRBJ2-7	.	TRBV5-6	ASSSGGTFYEQY
10	TRBJ1-2	.	TRBV28	ASSTGGYGYT
11	TRBJ1-2	TRBD1	TRBV15	ATSTGTEDGYT
12	TRBJ1-2	TRBD1	TRBV2	ASTQTTGSYGYT
12	TRBJ2-3	.	TRBV2	ASFRGYSTDTQY
15	TRBJ2-3	.	TRBV9	ASSVGSGGGTPDTQY
12	TRBJ2-7	TRBD2	TRBV5-6	ASSPTGLHYEQY
11	TRBJ1-2	.	TRBV7-2	ASSNDRSYGYT
9	TRBJ2-5	.	TRBV7-2	ASSLQETQY
13	TRBJ1-1	.	TRBV7-2	ASSLNLGQGTEAF
16	TRBJ2-7	TRBD2	TRBV5-7	ASSVKGASGVRIYEQY
10	TRBJ1-1	.	TRBV5-1	ASSHGGVEAF
14	TRBJ2-3	.	TRBV6-5	ASSYSPPGITDTQY
14	TRBJ2-2	.	TRBV12-5	ASGLETGSRGGELF
11	TRBJ1-6	.	TRBV7-8	ASSLDPRAPLH
13	TRBJ1-5	TRBD1	TRBV29-1	SVGMTGNSNQPQH
13	TRBJ2-5	TRBD1	TRBV7-2	ASSLGQGRMETQY